This is a list of T cell receptor beta chains from one sample in a study of glioma-infiltrating T cells after dendritic cell vaccination. TCRdb's copy holds only in-frame clones and misses some; the assay was immunoSEQ multiplex PCR. Of about 76,000 clones in the sample, over 75% were seen once. The input for sequencing was blood, taken after dendritic cell vaccination. All receptors come from a human donor with glioblastoma. Each CDR3 is given with its conserved first and last residue. The D gene is left open where the match is weak. Clone size appears in some rows only: once, few, many, or a class for an expanded clone.

>TRBV7-2|TRBJ2-1|NA|TRBD2
TGTGCCAGCAGCTTAGCGGGACTAGGGAGCAATGAGCAGTTCTTC
CASSLAGLGSNEQFF
>TRBV19|TRBJ1-2|few|NA
TGTGCCACGAGGACGGGGGGAGTCTATGGCTACACCTTC
CATRTGGVYGYTF
>TRBV9|TRBJ2-1|NA|TRBD2
TGTGCCAGCAGCGTCGGGACTAGCGGGAGTCAGGGCCAGTTCTTC
CASSVGTSGSQGQFF
>TRBV27|TRBJ2-7|NA|NA
TGTGCCAGCAGTTTAGGTACATCCTACGAGCAGTACTTC
CASSLGTSYEQYF
>TRBV18|TRBJ2-5|NA|NA
TGTGCCAGCTCACGGTCCCGCGGTCCCGAGACCCAGTACTTC
CASSRSRGPETQYF
>TRBV2|TRBJ1-4|NA|NA
TGTGCCAGCAGTGAAAGGAGGGGAGCGGGTAATGAAAAACTGTTTTTT
CASSERRGAGNEKLFF
>TRBV4-2|TRBJ2-3|NA|TRBD2
TGTGCCAGCAGCCAACCGACTAGCGGGGGGACAGATACGCAGTATTTT
CASSQPTSGGTDTQYF
>TRBV30|TRBJ2-1|few|NA
TGTGCCTGGAGTTCCAGGGGCTTGAGCTCCTACAATGAGCAGTTCTTC
CAWSSRGLSSYNEQFF
>TRBV25-1|TRBJ2-7|NA|TRBD2
TGTGCCAGCAGTGAATATGGGACTAGCGGCTACGAGCAGTACTTC
CASSEYGTSGYEQYF
>TRBV11-1|TRBJ2-4|NA|NA
TGTGCCAGCGGCAGTGCCAACATTCAGTACTTC
CASGSANIQYF
>TRBV5-1|TRBJ1-1|NA|NA
TGCGCCAGCAGCTTGGAATTGGGGGGTTTGAACACTGAAGCTTTCTTT
CASSLELGGLNTEAFF
>TRBV4-1|TRBJ1-5|once|NA
TGCGCCAGCAGCCAAGAATTGGGACAATATAGCAATCAGCCCCAGCATTTT
CASSQELGQYSNQPQHF
>TRBV19|TRBJ1-1|NA|NA
TGTGCCAGTAGTACCCCTTGGAGAGTGAACACTGAAGCTTTCTTT
CASSTPWRVNTEAFF
>TRBV6-4|TRBJ2-1|NA|TRBD2
TGTGCCAGCAGTGACATGGGACTAGCGAGCAATGAGCAGTTCTTC
CASSDMGLASNEQFF
>TRBV23-1|TRBJ1-2|NA|NA
TGCGCCAGCAGTCTCCTTCCTTGGGGAGATGGCTACACCTTC
CASSLLPWGDGYTF
>TRBV27|TRBJ1-1|NA|NA
TGTGCCAGCAGTTTATTCGGGGGGCAAAAGAACACTGAAGCTTTCTTT
CASSLFGGQKNTEAFF
>TRBV18|TRBJ1-1|NA|NA
TGTGCCAGCTCACGGGGCCGTGACACTGAAGCTTTCTTT
CASSRGRDTEAFF
>TRBV7-9|TRBJ2-3|NA|NA
TGTGCCAGCAGCCCCCGGACTGGTTGGGCAGATACGCAGTATTTT
CASSPRTGWADTQYF
>TRBV9|TRBJ2-1|NA|NA
TGTGCCAGCAGCGTAGGTCAGATCAATGAGCAGTTCTTC
CASSVGQINEQFF
>TRBV6-5|TRBJ2-7|NA|NA
TGTGCCAGCAGTTACTCCCTACTGCCCTACGAGCAGTACTTC
CASSYSLLPYEQYF
>TRBV6-6|TRBJ2-3|NA|NA
TGTGCCAGCACCGACCCCGGGGCTAGCGGCACAGATACGCAGTATTTT
CASTDPGASGTDTQYF
>TRBV6-6|TRBJ2-1|NA|TRBD1
TGTGCCAGCAGTTACGGGACAGGGGAGTTTGAGCAGTTCTTC
CASSYGTGEFEQFF